What follows is one T cell receptor beta chain and its context. The antigen remains undetermined. The CDR3 length is 13 residues. Germline CDR1 reads SGHNT; CDR2 reads YYREEE (reference sequence). Trimming shortened V by 5 bases and J by 4 bases, and 12 bases separated the two germline ends. One entry per CDR3 protein results from TCRdb running MiXCR on the reads. There are some 600,000 distinct CDR3 sequences in the sample; around 24% occur only once, and 8% lies in the top ten. The sample comes from a study of T cell repertoires in cytomegalovirus infection. Study-level points and caveats: CMV-specific TCR beta clonotypes restricted by HLA-C dominated the ex vivo response.

Specimen: CD8+ T cells from PBMCs. V and J are TRBV5-4 and TRBJ1-2, with no clear D. The sequence was collected from a human donor in good health (CMV status not recorded). Some clones in this sample may be carry-over from other donors' samples. The CDR3: CASSGGSGYGYTF. CDR3 nucleotides: TGTGCCAGCAGTGGAGGCAGCGGCTATGGCTACACCTTC.